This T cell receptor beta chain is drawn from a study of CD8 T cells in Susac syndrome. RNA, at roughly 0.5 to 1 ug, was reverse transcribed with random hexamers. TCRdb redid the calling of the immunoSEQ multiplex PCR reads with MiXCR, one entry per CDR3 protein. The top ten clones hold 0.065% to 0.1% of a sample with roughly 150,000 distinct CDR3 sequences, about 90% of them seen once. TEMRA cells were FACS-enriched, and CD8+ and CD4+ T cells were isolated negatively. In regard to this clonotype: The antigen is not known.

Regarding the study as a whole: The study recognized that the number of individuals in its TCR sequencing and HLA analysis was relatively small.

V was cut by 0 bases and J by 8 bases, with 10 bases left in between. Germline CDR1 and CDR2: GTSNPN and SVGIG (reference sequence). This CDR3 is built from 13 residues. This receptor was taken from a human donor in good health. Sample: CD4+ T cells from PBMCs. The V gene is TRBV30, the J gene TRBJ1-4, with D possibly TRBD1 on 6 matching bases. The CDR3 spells CAWSVSGVEKLFF. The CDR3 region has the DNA TGTGCCTGGAGTGTGTCAGGGGTAGAAAAACTGTTTTTT.